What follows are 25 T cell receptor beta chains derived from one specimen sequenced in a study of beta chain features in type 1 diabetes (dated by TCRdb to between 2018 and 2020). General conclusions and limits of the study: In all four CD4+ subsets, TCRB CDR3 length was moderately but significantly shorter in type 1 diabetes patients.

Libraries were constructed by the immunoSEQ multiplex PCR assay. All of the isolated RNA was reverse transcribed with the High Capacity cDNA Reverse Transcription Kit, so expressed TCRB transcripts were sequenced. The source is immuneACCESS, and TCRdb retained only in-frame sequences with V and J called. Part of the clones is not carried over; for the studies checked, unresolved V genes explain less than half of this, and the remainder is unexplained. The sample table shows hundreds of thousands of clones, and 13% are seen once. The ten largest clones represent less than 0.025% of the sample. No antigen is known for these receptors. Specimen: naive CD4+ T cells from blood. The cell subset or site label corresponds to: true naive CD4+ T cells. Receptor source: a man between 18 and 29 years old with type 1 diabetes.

As DNA, the CDR3 is TGTGCCAGCAGTGACCAAGGACAGGGAGGTTCACCCCTCCACTTT. This gives the protein CASSDQGQGGSPLHF. This chain connects TRBV6-4 to TRBJ1-6, with 8 positions matching TRBD1. The CDR3 is 15 amino acids. Germline-derived CDR1 and CDR2 are MRHNA and SNTAGT. V shed 2 bases, J shed 9 bases, and the junction held 6 bases outside the gene matches.

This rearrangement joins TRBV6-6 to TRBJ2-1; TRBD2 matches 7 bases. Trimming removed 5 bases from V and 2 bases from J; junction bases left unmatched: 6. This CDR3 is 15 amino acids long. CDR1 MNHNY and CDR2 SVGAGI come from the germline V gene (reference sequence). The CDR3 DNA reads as TGTGCCAGCAGTCCGTGGGGGGGAGCCTACAATGAGCAGTTCTTC. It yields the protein CASSPWGGAYNEQFF.

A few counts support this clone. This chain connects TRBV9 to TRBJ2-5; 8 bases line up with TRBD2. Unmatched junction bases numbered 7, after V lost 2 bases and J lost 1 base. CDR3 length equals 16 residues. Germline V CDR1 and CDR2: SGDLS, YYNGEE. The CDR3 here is CASSVSGGLAQETQYF. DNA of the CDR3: TGTGCCAGCAGCGTCTCAGGCGGACTAGCCCAAGAGACCCAGTACTTC.

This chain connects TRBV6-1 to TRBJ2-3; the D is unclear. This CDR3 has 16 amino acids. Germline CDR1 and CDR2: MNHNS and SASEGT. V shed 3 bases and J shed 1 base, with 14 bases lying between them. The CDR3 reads CASSDGVVRGTDTQYF. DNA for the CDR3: TGTGCCAGCAGTGATGGTGTCGTCCGAGGCACAGATACGCAGTATTTT.

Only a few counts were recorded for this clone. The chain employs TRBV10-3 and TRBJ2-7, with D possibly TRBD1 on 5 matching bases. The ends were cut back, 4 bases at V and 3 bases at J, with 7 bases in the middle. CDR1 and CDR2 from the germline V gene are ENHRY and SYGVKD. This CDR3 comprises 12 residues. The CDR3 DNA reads TGTGCCATCAGTGCCCAGGGCTACGAGCAGTACTTC. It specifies CAISAQGYEQYF.

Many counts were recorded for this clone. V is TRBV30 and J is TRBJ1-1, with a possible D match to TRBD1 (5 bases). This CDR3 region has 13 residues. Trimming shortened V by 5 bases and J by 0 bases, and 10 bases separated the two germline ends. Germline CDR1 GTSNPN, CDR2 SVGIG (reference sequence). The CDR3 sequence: CAWERGLNTEAFF. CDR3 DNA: TGTGCCTGGGAGAGGGGACTGAACACTGAAGCTTTCTTT.

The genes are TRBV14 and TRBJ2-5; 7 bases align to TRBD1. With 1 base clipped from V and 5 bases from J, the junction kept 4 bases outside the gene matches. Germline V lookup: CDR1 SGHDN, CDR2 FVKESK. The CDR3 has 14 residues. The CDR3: CASSQGYRGETQYF. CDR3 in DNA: TGTGCCAGCAGCCAAGGATACAGGGGTGAGACCCAGTACTTC.

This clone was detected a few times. For the CDR3, the DNA is TGTGCCAGCAGGGATAATAGCAATCAGCCCCAGCATTTT. Translated, it gives CASRDNSNQPQHF. The genes are TRBV6-1 and TRBJ1-5; D not certain. With 6 bases removed from V and 0 bases from J, the gap between germline ends came to 6 bases. Germline V CDR1 and CDR2: MNHNS, SASEGT. CDR3 length: 13 amino acids.

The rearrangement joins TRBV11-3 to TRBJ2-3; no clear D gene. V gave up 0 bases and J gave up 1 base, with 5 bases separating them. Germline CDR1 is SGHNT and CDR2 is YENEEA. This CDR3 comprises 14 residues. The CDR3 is CASSLDRGTDTQYF. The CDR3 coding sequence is TGTGCCAGCAGCTTAGATAGGGGCACAGATACGCAGTATTTT.

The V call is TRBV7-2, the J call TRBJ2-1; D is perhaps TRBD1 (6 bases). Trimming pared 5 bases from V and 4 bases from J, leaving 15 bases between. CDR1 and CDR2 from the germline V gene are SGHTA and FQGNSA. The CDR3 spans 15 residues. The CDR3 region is CASSTSIGTYNEQFF. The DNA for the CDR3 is TGTGCCAGCAGCACGAGCATAGGGACATACAATGAGCAGTTCTTC. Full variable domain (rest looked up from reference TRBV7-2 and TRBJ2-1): GAGVSQSPSNKVTEKGKDVELRCDPISGHTALYWYRQSLGQGLEFLIYFQGNSAPDKSGLPSDRFSAERTGGSVSTLTIQRTQQEDSAVYLCASSTSIGTYNEQFFGPGTRLTVL.

CDR3 DNA sequence: TGTGCCAGCAGTTACTTTGAGGGAGTCGCCTACGAGCAGTACTTC. Translation gives CASSYFEGVAYEQYF. The V and J genes are TRBV6-5 and TRBJ2-7; TRBD2 is a possible D gene (5 bases). V dropped 1 base and J dropped 2 bases, with 12 bases sitting between them. Germline V gene sequence: CDR1 MNHEY, CDR2 SVGAGI. The CDR3 totals 15 residues.

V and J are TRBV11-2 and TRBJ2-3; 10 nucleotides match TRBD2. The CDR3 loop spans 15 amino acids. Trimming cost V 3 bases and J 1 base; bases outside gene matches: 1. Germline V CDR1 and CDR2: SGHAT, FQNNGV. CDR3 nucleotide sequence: TGTGCCAGCAGCTTCACTAGCGGGGGCACAGATACGCAGTATTTT. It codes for CASSFTSGGTDTQYF.

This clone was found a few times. The chain's CDR3 is CASTRTERNEQFF. The CDR3 DNA reads TGTGCCAGCACCCGGACAGAGCGCAATGAGCAGTTCTTC. V gene TRBV28 combines with J gene TRBJ2-1, with D perhaps matching TRBD1 (6 bases). Germline lookup yields CDR1 MDHEN and CDR2 SYDVKM. The V gene lost 7 bases and the J gene lost 6 bases, with 13 bases spanning the gap. This CDR3 is 13 amino acids long.

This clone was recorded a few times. CDR3 coding DNA: TGTGCCTGGGGTTTCGGCCCCCACAATGAGCAGTTCTTC. Amino acid sequence: CAWGFGPHNEQFF. The chain employs TRBV30 and TRBJ2-1, with unresolved D. Deletions cut 5 bases from V and 5 bases from J, with 13 bases between. Germline values: CDR1 GTSNPN, CDR2 SVGIG (reference sequence). The CDR3 runs 13 residues.

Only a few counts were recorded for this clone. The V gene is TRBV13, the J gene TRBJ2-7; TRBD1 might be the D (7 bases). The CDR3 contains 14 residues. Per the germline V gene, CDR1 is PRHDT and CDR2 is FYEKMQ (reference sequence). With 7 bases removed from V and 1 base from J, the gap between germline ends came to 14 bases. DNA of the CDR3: TGTGCCAGCACGTCTGCAGGGGGGTCCTACGAGCAGTACTTC. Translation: CASTSAGGSYEQYF.

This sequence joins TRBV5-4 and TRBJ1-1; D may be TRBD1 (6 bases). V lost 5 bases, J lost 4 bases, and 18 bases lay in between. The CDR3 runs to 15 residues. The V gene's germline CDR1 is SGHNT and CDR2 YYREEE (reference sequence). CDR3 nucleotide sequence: TGTGCCAGCAGTACTAAATCTCGGGGGCCCACTGAAGCTTTCTTT. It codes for CASSTKSRGPTEAFF.

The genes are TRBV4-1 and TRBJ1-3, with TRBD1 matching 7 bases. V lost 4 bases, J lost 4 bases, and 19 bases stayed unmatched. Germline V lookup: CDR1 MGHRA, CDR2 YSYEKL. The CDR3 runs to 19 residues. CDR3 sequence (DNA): TGCGCCAGCAGCCTCGCTTGGGCAGGGGGAAGTACTACGGGAAACACCATATATTTT. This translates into CASSLAWAGGSTTGNTIYF.

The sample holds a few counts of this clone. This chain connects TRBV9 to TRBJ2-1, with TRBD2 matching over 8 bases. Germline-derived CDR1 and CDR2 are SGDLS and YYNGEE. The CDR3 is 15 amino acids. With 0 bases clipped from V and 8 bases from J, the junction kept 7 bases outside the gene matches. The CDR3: CASSVGGGGIYEQFF. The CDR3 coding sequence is TGTGCCAGCAGCGTAGGTGGCGGGGGGATTTATGAGCAGTTCTTC.

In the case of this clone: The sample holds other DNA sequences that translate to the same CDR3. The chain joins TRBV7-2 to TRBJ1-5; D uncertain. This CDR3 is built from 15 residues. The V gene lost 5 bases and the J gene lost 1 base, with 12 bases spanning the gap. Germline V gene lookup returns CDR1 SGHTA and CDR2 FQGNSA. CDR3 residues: CASSPLGGSNQPQHF. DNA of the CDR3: TGTGCCAGCAGCCCTTTGGGTGGGAGCAATCAGCCCCAGCATTTT.

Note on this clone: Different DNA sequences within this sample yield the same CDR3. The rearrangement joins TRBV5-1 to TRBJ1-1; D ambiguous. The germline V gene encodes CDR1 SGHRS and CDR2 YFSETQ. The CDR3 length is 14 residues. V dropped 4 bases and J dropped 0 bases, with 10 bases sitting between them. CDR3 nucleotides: TGCGCCAGCAGCCCGAGGACGGTGAACACTGAAGCTTTCTTT. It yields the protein CASSPRTVNTEAFF.

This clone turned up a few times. The CDR3 is CASSQESGYDSSYEQYF. CDR3 DNA sequence: TGTGCCAGCAGCCAAGAGTCCGGCTACGACAGTTCCTACGAGCAGTACTTC. The V call is TRBV4-2, the J call TRBJ2-7, with D possibly matching TRBD1 (5 bases). From germline, CDR1 is LGHNA and CDR2 YNFKEQ. This CDR3 is 17 amino acids long. Trimming took off 0 bases at V and 1 base at J, with 16 bases between the two ends.

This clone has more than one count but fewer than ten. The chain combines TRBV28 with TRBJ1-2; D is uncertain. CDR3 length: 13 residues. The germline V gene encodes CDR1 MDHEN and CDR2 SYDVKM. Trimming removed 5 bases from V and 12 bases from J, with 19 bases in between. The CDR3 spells CASSLETVQLHTF. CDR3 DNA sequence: TGTGCCAGCAGTCTGGAGACCGTCCAATTACACACCTTC.

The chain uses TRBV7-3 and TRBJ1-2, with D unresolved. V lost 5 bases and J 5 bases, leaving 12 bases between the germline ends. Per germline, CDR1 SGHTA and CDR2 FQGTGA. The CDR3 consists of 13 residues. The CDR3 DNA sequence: TGTGCCAGCAGCCCCACGGAGGGATATGGCTACACCTTC. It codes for CASSPTEGYGYTF.

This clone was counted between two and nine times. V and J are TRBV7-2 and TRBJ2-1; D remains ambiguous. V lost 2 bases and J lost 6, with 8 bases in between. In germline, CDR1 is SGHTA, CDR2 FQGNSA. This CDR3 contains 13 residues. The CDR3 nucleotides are TGTGCCAGCAGCTTACTCGGCAGCAATGAGCAGTTCTTC. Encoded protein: CASSLLGSNEQFF.

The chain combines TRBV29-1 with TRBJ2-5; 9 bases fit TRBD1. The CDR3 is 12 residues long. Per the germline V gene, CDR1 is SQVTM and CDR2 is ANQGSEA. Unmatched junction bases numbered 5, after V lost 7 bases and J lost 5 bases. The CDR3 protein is CSADRGGETQYF. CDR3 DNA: TGCAGCGCGGACAGGGGCGGGGAGACCCAGTACTTC.